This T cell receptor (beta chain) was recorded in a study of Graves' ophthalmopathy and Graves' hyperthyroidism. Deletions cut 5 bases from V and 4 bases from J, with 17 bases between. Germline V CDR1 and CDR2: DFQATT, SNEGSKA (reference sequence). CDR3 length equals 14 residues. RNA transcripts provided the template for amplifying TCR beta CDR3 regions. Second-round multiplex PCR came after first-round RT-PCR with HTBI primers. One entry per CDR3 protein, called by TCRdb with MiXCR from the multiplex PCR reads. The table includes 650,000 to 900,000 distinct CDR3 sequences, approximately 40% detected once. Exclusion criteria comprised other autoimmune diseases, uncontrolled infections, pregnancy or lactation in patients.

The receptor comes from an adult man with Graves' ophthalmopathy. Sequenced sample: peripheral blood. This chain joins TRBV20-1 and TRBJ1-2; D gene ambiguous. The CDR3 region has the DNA TGCAGTGCTCCCCGGACGGAAGAGGGCTATGGCTACACCTTC. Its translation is CSAPRTEEGYGYTF.